The 27 T cell receptor beta chains listed next were all sequenced from one sample in a study of vaccination and CD4 T cells after COVID-19. Time point here: late sampling 161 to 241 days after vaccination in three convalescent patients. One entry per CDR3 protein, called by TCRdb with MiXCR from the PCR reads. The sample has around 31,000 distinct CDR3 sequences; approximately 48% are singletons. The sample was CD4+ T cells from blood, taken about 7 months after SARS-CoV-2 vaccination. Receptors originate from a human donor who had recovered from COVID-19.

This clonotype was seen more than once but under ten times. The CDR3 loop is CATSALDRDYGYTF. DNA for the CDR3: TGTGCCACCAGTGCCCTAGACAGGGACTATGGCTACACCTTC. This chain connects TRBV24-1 to TRBJ1-2, with TRBD1 matching 7 bases. The CDR3 totals 14 residues. Germline V lookup: CDR1 KGHDR, CDR2 SFDVKD. With V trimmed by 5 bases and J by 3 bases, 5 bases remained unmatched.

In this sample, this clonotype turned up a few times. V usage is TRBV24-1 and J usage is TRBJ2-1; D is possibly TRBD1 or TRBD2 (5 bases each). V lost 9 bases to trimming and J lost 4 bases, with 12 bases between them. The CDR3 runs 13 residues. Germline V gene data show CDR1 as KGHDR and CDR2 as SFDVKD. CDR3: CATGTKVYNEQFF. In DNA form, the CDR3 reads TGTGCCACCGGGACCAAGGTTTACAATGAGCAGTTCTTC.

This clonotype was counted once. The gene calls are TRBV20-1 and TRBJ2-5; maybe TRBD1 (5 bases). Germline V lookup: CDR1 DFQATT, CDR2 SNEGSKA (reference sequence). The CDR3 has 15 residues. V gave up 2 bases and J gave up 3 bases, with 16 bases separating them. CDR3 DNA: TGCAGTGCTAGAAATGTCATGGGGCATAAAGAGACCCAGTACTTC. It specifies CSARNVMGHKETQYF.

J is TRBJ1-1 and V is TRBV24-1; 7 bases fit TRBD1. Germline V gene sequence: CDR1 KGHDR, CDR2 SFDVKD. The V and J ends lost 8 bases and 5 bases, in that order; junction bases with no gene match: 7. The CDR3 consists of 13 residues. The CDR3 DNA follows: TGTGCCACCATGGGGGACAGTGAAACTGAAGCTTTCTTT. It codes for CATMGDSETEAFF.

In its sample, this clonotype was seen a few times. The gene calls are TRBV27 and TRBJ1-5; D uncertain. Germline CDR1 and CDR2: MNHEY and SMNVEV (reference sequence). The CDR3 is 17 residues long. Trimming took 3 bases from V and 1 from J, leaving 16 bases between them. In nucleotides, the CDR3 is TGTGCCAGCAGTTTTGTTCGTCGAGGCAGGAGCAATCAGCCCCAGCATTTT. Translating it yields CASSFVRRGRSNQPQHF.

The chain links TRBV7-2 to TRBJ2-7, with D perhaps given as TRBD1 or TRBD2 (6 bases each). The CDR3 runs 13 residues. Germline assignment: CDR1 SGHTA and CDR2 FQGNSA. Trimming took off 5 bases at V and 7 bases at J, with 15 bases between the two ends. CDR3 protein: CASSPSRRGEQYF. Here the CDR3 DNA reads TGTGCCAGCAGCCCCAGCAGGAGGGGGGAGCAGTACTTC. The whole variable domain, remainder taken from reference TRBV7-2 and TRBJ2-7, is GAGVSQSPSNKVTEKGKDVELRCDPISGHTALYWYRQSLGQGLEFLIYFQGNSAPDKSGLPSDRFSAERTGGSVSTLTIQRTQQEDSAVYLCASSPSRRGEQYFGPGTRLTVT.

This chain links TRBV27 with TRBJ2-2; TRBD2 might be the D (6 bases). V gave up 7 bases and J gave up 4 bases, with 10 bases separating them. Germline V gene lookup returns CDR1 MNHEY and CDR2 SMNVEV (reference sequence). There are 13 residues in the CDR3. Here the CDR3 reads CASIRRGTGELFF. The CDR3 coding sequence is TGTGCCAGCATAAGGCGGGGCACCGGGGAGCTGTTTTTT.

The gene calls are TRBV20-1 and TRBJ2-2, with D unclear. Germline CDR1 and CDR2: DFQATT and SNEGSKA (reference sequence). The CDR3 sequence is 13 residues long. V was clipped by 6 bases and J by 5 bases, with 13 bases between them. The CDR3 here is CSAYIQGTGELFF. The DNA for the CDR3 is TGCAGTGCCTACATTCAAGGTACCGGGGAGCTGTTTTTT.

The genes are TRBV10-1 and TRBJ2-3, with 8 bases fitting TRBD2. Trimming removed 0 bases from V and 0 bases from J; junction bases left unmatched: 5. This CDR3 has 17 residues. CDR1 and CDR2 (germline): WNHNN, SYGVQD (reference sequence). For the CDR3, the DNA is TGCGCCAGCAGTGAGTCAGAACTAGCGGATAGCACAGATACGCAGTATTTT. Translating gives CASSESELADSTDTQYF.

The V gene is TRBV7-7, the J gene TRBJ2-7; D is undetermined. This CDR3 comprises 14 residues. Germline CDR1 reads SSHAT; CDR2 reads FNYEAQ (reference sequence). The V end was cut by 1 base, the J end by 0 bases, with 7 bases between. The CDR3 sequence is CASSLDLSSYEQYF. The CDR3 DNA follows: TGTGCCAGCAGCTTAGATCTGAGCTCCTACGAGCAGTACTTC.

V is TRBV24-1 and J is TRBJ2-3; possible D gene TRBD2, 6 bases. Germline V gene lookup returns CDR1 KGHDR and CDR2 SFDVKD. V lost 4 bases, J lost 2 bases, and 9 bases lay in between. The CDR3 contains 14 residues. Here the CDR3 reads CATSDAGLTDTQYF. Here the CDR3 DNA reads TGTGCCACCAGTGACGCGGGGCTCACAGATACGCAGTATTTT.

The chain couples TRBV5-4 to TRBJ2-1; 14 bases match TRBD2. Germline lookup yields CDR1 SGHNT and CDR2 YYREEE (reference sequence). Trimming took 4 bases from V and 10 from J; bases not matched to a gene: 10. There are 16 residues in the CDR3. The CDR3 is CASSDPGLAGELEQFF. For the CDR3, the DNA is TGTGCCAGCAGCGACCCGGGACTAGCGGGAGAGTTGGAGCAGTTCTTC.

The V gene is TRBV27, the J gene TRBJ2-1, with D perhaps matching TRBD2 (5 bases). CDR1 MNHEY and CDR2 SMNVEV come from the germline V gene (reference sequence). Trimming stripped 6 bases from V and 14 bases from J, with 23 bases between. This CDR3 region has 14 residues. This chain's CDR3 is CASRRTGIHFREFF. Written as DNA, the CDR3 is TGTGCCAGCAGACGGACCGGGATCCACTTCCGGGAGTTCTTC.

This chain connects TRBV28 to TRBJ2-3; 7 bases are a match to TRBD2. Germline V lookup: CDR1 MDHEN, CDR2 SYDVKM. The junction had 10 bases not matched to a gene; V was cut back by 1 base and J by 12 bases. The CDR3 sequence is 14 residues long. Here the CDR3 DNA reads TGTGCCAGCAGTTTATCCCTAGCGGTCCTATTCCAGTATTTT. It codes for CASSLSLAVLFQYF.

This clonotype is a singleton in its sample. This sequence joins TRBV6-2 or TRBV6-3 and TRBJ2-3, with a weak D call TRBD2 (5 bases). CDR3 length: 14 residues. Trimming cost V 7 bases and J 3 bases, with 14 bases left between them. Looked up from germline, CDR1 is MNHEY and CDR2 is SVGEGT. In DNA form, the CDR3 reads TGTGCCAGCATCTTAGCGTCTCGGACAGATACGCAGTATTTT. This translates into CASILASRTDTQYF.

This clonotype was seen a handful of times. The chain joins TRBV19 to TRBJ1-5; a possible D gene is TRBD1 (6 bases). The V gene lost 3 bases and the J gene lost 5 bases, with 8 bases spanning the gap. The CDR3 consists of 13 residues. In germline, CDR1 is LNHDA, CDR2 SQIVND (reference sequence). CDR3 in DNA: TGTGCCAGTAGTATGGGGGGCCATCAGCCCCAGCATTTT. As protein: CASSMGGHQPQHF.

The genes are TRBV20-1 and TRBJ2-1; TRBD2 matches at 7 bases. With V trimmed by 5 bases and J by 2 bases, 6 bases remained unmatched. Germline V gene sequence: CDR1 DFQATT, CDR2 SNEGSKA (reference sequence). CDR3 length: 14 residues. CDR3 DNA: TGCAGTGCTTCCCTAGCGGTTGCCTACAATGAGCAGTTCTTC. The encoded protein is CSASLAVAYNEQFF.

V usage is TRBV7-9 and J usage is TRBJ2-7; D remains ambiguous. Germline CDR1 SEHNR, CDR2 FQNEAQ (reference sequence). The V and J ends lost 5 bases and 5 bases respectively, with 7 bases between them. The CDR3 contains 11 residues. CDR3 region: CASSPMDEQYF. The CDR3, as DNA: TGTGCCAGCAGCCCGATGGACGAGCAGTACTTC.

In this sample, this clonotype turned up a few times. In DNA, the CDR3 is TGTGCCAGCAGCTTACGTTCCGGGACATCGAGCTCCTATAATTCACCCCTCCACTTT. This codes for CASSLRSGTSSSYNSPLHF. The rearrangement joins TRBV7-2 to TRBJ1-6, with D possibly being TRBD1 (6 bases). In germline, CDR1 is SGHTA, CDR2 FQGNSA. CDR3 size: 19 residues. V was pared by 2 bases and J by 0 bases, with 17 bases between.

The table lists this clonotype with a few counts. The chain has TRBV19 and TRBJ2-7; D gene unclear. V shed 6 bases and J shed 5 bases, with 8 bases lying between them. Germline V gives CDR1 LNHDA, CDR2 SQIVND (reference sequence). This CDR3 comprises 11 residues. Here the CDR3 reads CASSNLDEQYF. As DNA, the CDR3 is TGTGCCAGTAGCAATCTGGACGAGCAGTACTTC.

This clonotype was detected only a few times. This sequence joins TRBV15 and TRBJ1-2, with D maybe TRBD1 (6 bases). The CDR3 loop spans 17 amino acids. Trimming removed 1 base at V and 5 bases at J, with 20 bases between. Germline V gene lookup returns CDR1 LNHNV and CDR2 YYDKDF (reference sequence). For the CDR3, the DNA is TGTGCCACCAGCAGAGGGGCAGGGGCCGAACGGGCATATGGCTACACCTTC. Its protein product is CATSRGAGAERAYGYTF.

The chain couples TRBV7-9 to TRBJ2-5; D may be TRBD1 (5 bases). The germline CDR1 and CDR2 sequences are SEHNR and FQNEAQ (reference sequence). The CDR3 runs to 15 residues. Trimming removed 1 base from V and 1 base from J, with 10 bases in between. CDR3 region: CASSLGTTPQETQYF. DNA of the CDR3: TGTGCCAGCAGCTTAGGGACAACCCCCCAAGAGACCCAGTACTTC.

This chain uses TRBV20-1 with TRBJ2-5; a possible D gene is TRBD2 (6 bases). Germline CDR1 DFQATT, CDR2 SNEGSKA (reference sequence). The CDR3 is 14 residues long. Trimming pared 6 bases from V and 5 bases from J, leaving 19 bases between. CDR3: CSADSGGAQETQYF. As DNA, the CDR3 is TGCAGTGCCGACTCCGGCGGGGCTCAGGAGACCCAGTACTTC.

This clonotype was seen only a few times. The chain combines TRBV28 with TRBJ1-1; 8 bases are a match to TRBD1. Looked up from germline, CDR1 is MDHEN and CDR2 is SYDVKM. V dropped 3 bases and J dropped 4; count of bases not matched to a gene: 7. The CDR3 totals 15 residues. The CDR3 coding sequence is TGTGCCAGCAGTTTTACAGGGGGTGGGGTCACTGAAGCTTTCTTT. Amino acids: CASSFTGGGVTEAFF.

The chain recombines TRBV6-5 with TRBJ2-2; D remains ambiguous. Germline-derived CDR1 and CDR2 are MNHEY and SVGAGI. V shed 4 bases and J shed 5 bases, with 8 bases lying between them. The CDR3 consists of 13 residues. The CDR3 nucleotides read TGTGCCAGCAGTTCACCACTTACCGGGGAGCTGTTTTTT. This sequence encodes CASSSPLTGELFF.

This clonotype was picked up a small number of times. The V and J genes are TRBV6-1 and TRBJ2-7, with D uncertain. CDR1 and CDR2 from the germline V gene are MNHNS and SASEGT. The CDR3 is made up of 13 amino acids. Trimming took 6 bases from V and 7 from J, leaving 16 bases between them. CDR3 nucleotide sequence: TGTGCCAGCAGCTTCGGGCCAAGCTCTGAGCAGTACTTC. Amino acids: CASSFGPSSEQYF.

The genes are TRBV20-1 and TRBJ2-7, with 10 bases lining up with TRBD2. Germline V gene data show CDR1 as DFQATT and CDR2 as SNEGSKA (reference sequence). The CDR3 totals 18 residues. Germline trimming cut 2 bases from V and 0 bases from J; bases unmatched to any gene: 13. This chain's CDR3 is CSARLASGSVKGSYEQYF. The CDR3 nucleotides are TGCAGTGCTAGATTGGCTAGCGGGAGCGTCAAGGGCTCCTACGAGCAGTACTTC.